These T cell receptor beta chains were read from a single sample in a study of cytomegalovirus exposure and HLA in healthy donors. Profiled with immunoSEQ multiplex PCR; TCRdb holds only in-frame clones, not every one. This listing includes about 47,000 clones. The source material was PBMCs. Source of these receptors: a male donor in good health and CMV-seronegative. Both conserved end residues are part of each CDR3. The order of the fields is J gene, V gene, CDR3 protein.

J: TRBJ1-1
V: TRBV28
CDR3: CASSLSTGEAFF

J: TRBJ1-5
V: TRBV5-6
CDR3: CASSLGDRGNQPQHF

J: TRBJ2-5
V: TRBV6-5
CDR3: CASSKAGLETQYF

J: TRBJ2-1
V: TRBV9
CDR3: CASSAAGVPSYNEQFF

J: TRBJ2-2
V: TRBV7-2
CDR3: CASSRGAWGRELFF

J: TRBJ2-1
V: TRBV6-5
CDR3: CASRPTPAGDNEQFF

J: TRBJ2-7
V: TRBV5-4
CDR3: CASSLADSEQYF

J: TRBJ2-2
V: TRBV6-4
CDR3: CASSDGGQPYTGELFF

J: TRBJ1-1
V: TRBV5-1
CDR3: CASSLEGQGTEAFF

J: TRBJ1-3
V: TRBV6-5
CDR3: CASRGGRNSGNTIYF

J: TRBJ1-5
V: TRBV30
CDR3: CAWSGGGDQPQHF

J: TRBJ1-3
V: TRBV30
CDR3: CAWQPSGTLFAGNTIYF

J: TRBJ2-1
V: TRBV7-7
CDR3: CASSSTTGSSYNEQFF

J: TRBJ2-7
V: TRBV11-1
CDR3: CASSRLQGRDEQYF

J: TRBJ1-1
V: TRBV7-2
CDR3: CASSLVGRAPEAFF

J: TRBJ1-1
V: TRBV7-2
CDR3: CASSPGTGWNTEAFF

J: TRBJ1-1
V: TRBV7-2
CDR3: CASTSLSSTEAFF

J: TRBJ2-5
V: TRBV5-1
CDR3: CASSLGGVQIQETQYF

J: TRBJ2-7
V: TRBV7-2
CDR3: CASSSAPLSSYEQYF

J: TRBJ2-3
V: TRBV5-6
CDR3: CASSFSLSDTQYF

J: TRBJ1-2
V: TRBV6-5
CDR3: CASRSMTARGYTF

J: TRBJ1-1
V: TRBV14
CDR3: CASSQLTPENTEAFF